The 27 T cell receptor beta chains below all came from one sample that was sequenced in a study of CD8 T cells in ankylosing spondylitis. One entry per CDR3 protein, called by TCRdb with MiXCR from the 5' RACE reads. Here the sample spans some 240,000 distinct CDR3 sequences, less than 10% being singletons. Material: blood, either unsorted or a sorted T cell fraction (not recorded which). These receptors all stem from a male donor with ankylosing spondylitis or in good health (not recorded which).

In its sample, this clonotype was seen many times. The J gene is TRBJ2-4, the V gene TRBV3-1, with 7 nucleotides matching TRBD1. From germline, CDR1 is LGHDT and CDR2 YNNKEL (reference sequence). The CDR3 totals 19 residues. Losses at the gene ends were 4 bases for V and 2 bases for J; bases not matched to a gene: 17. CDR3 sequence: CASSPHPIRDSSSKNIQYF. The CDR3 DNA follows: TGTGCCAGCAGCCCTCACCCTATTCGGGACAGCTCCTCCAAAAACATTCAGTACTTC.

This clonotype was counted a few times. The gene calls are TRBV5-1 and TRBJ2-2, with D perhaps TRBD1 or TRBD2 (5 bases each). Trimming removed 4 bases at V and 4 bases at J, with 11 bases between. CDR1 is SGHRS, CDR2 YFSETQ, per germline. The CDR3 extends over 14 amino acids. CDR3 in DNA: TGCGCCAGCAGCGGGACCCGGGCCACCGGGGAGCTGTTTTTT. Its protein product is CASSGTRATGELFF.

This clonotype was seen a handful of times. The chain has TRBV10-3 and TRBJ1-1, with a weak D call TRBD1 (6 bases). Germline V lookup: CDR1 ENHRY, CDR2 SYGVKD. This CDR3 is 15 amino acids long. The germline V and J ends were trimmed by 6 bases and 1 base, with 15 bases remaining between them. In nucleotides, the CDR3 is TGTGCCATCAGCGAACTGGGACAACCGAACACTGAAGCTTTCTTT. Amino acid sequence: CAISELGQPNTEAFF.

At least ten counts were recorded for this clonotype. The chain's CDR3 is CASGSPLGTDTQYF. For the CDR3, the DNA is TGTGCCAGCGGTTCACCTTTAGGAACAGATACGCAGTATTTT. The J gene is TRBJ2-3, the V gene TRBV6-5; no reliable D call. Looked up from germline, CDR1 is MNHEY and CDR2 is SVGAGI. V was pared by 8 bases and J by 3 bases, with 15 bases between. CDR3 length equals 14 residues.

This clonotype occurred a few times. This chain uses TRBV20-1 with TRBJ2-7; 10 bases agree with TRBD1. The junction had 6 bases not matched to a gene; V was cut back by 5 bases and J by 2 bases. CDR1 and CDR2 from the germline V gene are DFQATT and SNEGSKA (reference sequence). The CDR3 extends over 14 amino acids. This CDR3 reads CSAEGGQGTYEQYF. CDR3 in DNA: TGCAGTGCTGAAGGGGGACAGGGGACCTACGAGCAGTACTTC.

Ten or more counts support this clonotype. The J gene is TRBJ1-1, the V gene TRBV6-1; TRBD1 matches 11 bases. With 2 bases clipped from V and 6 bases from J, the junction kept 5 bases outside the gene matches. Germline loops: CDR1 MNHNS, CDR2 SASEGT. This CDR3 region has 15 residues. CDR3 nucleotides: TGTGCCAGCAGTGAAAAGGGACAGGGGGTGGCTGAAGCTTTCTTT. Its translation: CASSEKGQGVAEAFF.

The rearrangement uses TRBV11-2 and TRBJ1-1; maybe TRBD1 (6 bases). In germline, CDR1 is SGHAT, CDR2 FQNNGV. The CDR3 contains 18 residues. The V and J ends lost 5 bases and 1 base respectively, with 23 bases between them. In nucleotides, the CDR3 is TGTGCCAGCAGCCCCGAAGCATATCTCAAGGGGGGGAACACTGAAGCTTTCTTT. As protein: CASSPEAYLKGGNTEAFF.

This chain joins TRBV20-1 and TRBJ2-1, with D tentatively TRBD2 (6 bases). This CDR3 has 11 residues. From germline, CDR1 is DFQATT and CDR2 SNEGSKA (reference sequence). With 6 bases removed from V and 10 bases from J, the gap between germline ends came to 13 bases. CDR3 sequence: CSALTRGEQFF. For the CDR3, the DNA is TGCAGTGCCCTGACTAGGGGAGAGCAGTTCTTC.

This clonotype was picked up many times. This chain connects TRBV20-1 to TRBJ2-7, with D unresolved. From germline, CDR1 is DFQATT and CDR2 SNEGSKA (reference sequence). Trimming removed 1 base at V and 6 bases at J, with 16 bases between. This CDR3 is built from 14 residues. The CDR3 DNA follows: TGCAGTGCTAGAGGTGGTCTGGGGTTCCTCGAGCAGTACTTC. This gives the protein CSARGGLGFLEQYF.

The chain links TRBV9 to TRBJ2-3, with 9 bases lining up with TRBD2. The junction had 5 bases not matched to a gene; V was cut back by 2 bases and J by 4 bases. The germline CDR1 and CDR2 sequences are SGDLS and YYNGEE. The CDR3 has 15 amino acids. The CDR3 reads CASSVSGRHPDTQYF. CDR3 coding DNA: TGTGCCAGCAGCGTGAGCGGGAGGCACCCAGATACGCAGTATTTT.

This clonotype has more than one count but fewer than ten. J is TRBJ1-6 and V is TRBV27, with 8 positions matching TRBD1. The J segment lost 7 bases and the V segment lost 4 bases, leaving 3 bases of the junction unmatched. Germline-derived CDR1 and CDR2 are MNHEY and SMNVEV (reference sequence). The length of the CDR3 is 14 residues. The CDR3 nucleotides are TGTGCCAGCAGTTACAGGGGGGTGAATTCACCCCTCCACTTT. This encodes CASSYRGVNSPLHF.

This clonotype was seen at least ten times. The chain employs TRBV5-5 and TRBJ2-7; no definite D call. Looked up from germline, CDR1 is SGHKS and CDR2 is YYEKEE (reference sequence). Trimming shortened V by 2 bases and J by 2 bases, and 8 bases separated the two germline ends. The CDR3 is made up of 13 amino acids. In nucleotides, the CDR3 is TGTGCCAGCAGCTTCCAGCCGACCTACGAGCAGTACTTC. Translating it yields CASSFQPTYEQYF.

This clonotype was picked up many times. The CDR3 sequence is CASSPPGIRDLNTQYF. The CDR3 DNA sequence: TGTGCCAGCTCACCACCTGGTATTAGGGACCTTAATACGCAGTATTTT. V gene TRBV18 combines with J gene TRBJ2-3; D is tentatively TRBD1 or TRBD2 (5 bases each). Trimming removed 0 bases at V and 7 bases at J, with 17 bases between. Germline CDR1 is KGHSH and CDR2 is LQKENI. This CDR3 is built from 16 residues.

The rearrangement uses TRBV9 and TRBJ2-5; 8 bases agree with TRBD1. Germline V lookup: CDR1 SGDLS, CDR2 YYNGEE. This CDR3 is built from 13 residues. V lost 3 bases to trimming and J lost 4 bases; unmatched junction nucleotides: 2. CDR3 residues: CASSGTGRETQYF. As DNA, the CDR3 is TGTGCCAGCAGCGGGACAGGGCGAGAGACCCAGTACTTC.

This clonotype was counted a few times. V gene TRBV7-9 combines with J gene TRBJ2-2, with D possibly being TRBD2 (6 bases). The CDR3 length is 15 residues. V lost 4 bases and J lost 2, with 11 bases in between. CDR1 SEHNR and CDR2 FQNEAQ come from the germline V gene (reference sequence). This CDR3 is CASSSGTRNTGELFF. CDR3 nucleotide sequence: TGTGCCAGCAGCTCCGGGACTCGAAACACCGGGGAGCTGTTTTTT.

This clonotype was seen ten or more times. The chain is built from TRBV28 and TRBJ1-2; 10 bases match TRBD1. Trimming took 4 bases from V and 5 from J; bases not matched to a gene: 7. The CDR3 covers 15 residues. Germline values: CDR1 MDHEN, CDR2 SYDVKM. The CDR3 region is CASSSRDRGAYGYTF. For the CDR3, the DNA is TGTGCCAGCAGTTCCCGGGACAGGGGAGCGTATGGCTACACCTTC.

The chain has TRBV7-8 and TRBJ2-5, with a tentative D call TRBD2 (6 bases). The CDR3 sequence is 15 residues long. Per the germline V gene, CDR1 is SGHVS and CDR2 is FQNEAQ. The V end lost 5 bases, the J end lost 4 bases, and 17 bases lay between the germline ends. CDR3 residues: CASSPVVLAAETQYF. As DNA, the CDR3 is TGTGCCAGCAGCCCAGTGGTACTAGCTGCAGAGACCCAGTACTTC.

In this sample, this clonotype turned up many times. The chain joins TRBV7-6 to TRBJ1-3; tentatively, D is TRBD1 (6 bases). The V gene lost 3 bases and the J gene lost 6 bases, with 15 bases spanning the gap. This CDR3 has 15 amino acids. The V gene's germline CDR1 is SGHVS and CDR2 FNYEAQ. Written as DNA, the CDR3 is TGTGCCAGCAGCTTGGCAGGGGAAGTCGCAAACACCATATATTTT. It codes for CASSLAGEVANTIYF.

This clonotype is medium-sized by share. V usage is TRBV10-3 and J usage is TRBJ2-2; 8 nucleotides line up with TRBD2. V gave up 11 bases and J gave up 5 bases; unmatched junction bases: 13. In germline, CDR1 is ENHRY, CDR2 SYGVKD. The CDR3 consists of 15 residues. CDR3 protein: CAAGSEASGTGELFF. The CDR3 DNA follows: TGTGCCGCGGGAAGCGAGGCTAGCGGGACCGGGGAGCTGTTTTTT.

The sample holds a few counts of this clonotype. The chain combines TRBV5-1 with TRBJ2-7, with no clear D. Germline V CDR1 and CDR2: SGHRS, YFSETQ. The V and J ends lost 4 bases and 7 bases respectively, with 9 bases between them. The CDR3 is made up of 11 amino acids. In DNA form, the CDR3 reads TGCGCCAGCAGCGCCCAGCAGGAGCAGTACTTC. The encoded protein is CASSAQQEQYF. The variable domain in full, completed from reference TRBV5-1 and TRBJ2-7, reads KAGVTQTPRYLIKTRGQQVTLSCSPISGHRSVSWYQQTPGQGLQFLFEYFSETQRNKGNFPGRFSGRQFSNSRSEMNVSTLELGDSALYLCASSAQQEQYFGPGTRLTVT.

At least ten counts were recorded for this clonotype. The chain has TRBV5-1 and TRBJ2-1; D is uncertain. The CDR3 length is 15 residues. The germline V gene encodes CDR1 SGHRS and CDR2 YFSETQ. V was clipped by 4 bases and J by 0 bases, with 11 bases between them. The chain's CDR3 is CASSVSSSSYNEQFF. The CDR3 DNA reads TGCGCCAGCAGCGTCAGTTCGAGCTCCTACAATGAGCAGTTCTTC.

This clonotype appeared many times. The J gene is TRBJ2-1, the V gene TRBV19, with 8 bases fitting TRBD1. This CDR3 spans 15 amino acids. Germline V CDR1 and CDR2: LNHDA, SQIVND (reference sequence). V was clipped by 8 bases and J by 2 bases; unmatched bases: 8. CDR3 in DNA: TGTGCCAGTGCGACCGGGACAGGACCCTACAATGAGCAGTTCTTC. As protein: CASATGTGPYNEQFF.

This chain uses TRBV3-1 with TRBJ1-1; TRBD1 is a possible D gene (6 bases). The V gene's germline CDR1 is LGHDT and CDR2 YNNKEL (reference sequence). The CDR3 is made up of 13 amino acids. V was shortened by 4 bases and J by 3 bases, with 9 bases between the two germline ends. CDR3: CASSPTGHTEAFF. The CDR3 DNA reads TGTGCCAGCAGCCCCACAGGGCACACTGAAGCTTTCTTT.

The CDR3 loop reads CASSHRQEINYGYTF. The CDR3 nucleotides read TGTGCCAGCTCACATAGACAGGAAATTAACTATGGCTACACCTTC. This chain uses TRBV18 with TRBJ1-2, with D possibly being TRBD1 (6 bases). The CDR3 runs to 15 residues. The germline gives CDR1 KGHSH, CDR2 LQKENI. The V gene lost 4 bases and the J gene lost 1 base, with 13 bases spanning the gap.

This clonotype has more than one count but fewer than ten. The rearrangement links TRBV25-1 to TRBJ1-3, with 10 bases lining up with TRBD1. The CDR3 runs to 13 residues. Germline lookup yields CDR1 MGHDK and CDR2 SYGVNS. V trimming: 10 bases; J trimming: 7 bases; junction bases outside the gene matches: 7. CDR3: CATCSTGGNTIYF. CDR3 DNA sequence: TGTGCCACCTGCTCGACAGGGGGCAACACCATATATTTT. The full variable domain, its missing parts supplied by reference TRBV25-1 and TRBJ1-3, is EADIYQTPRYLVIGTGKKITLECSQTMGHDKMYWYQQDPGMELHLIHYSYGVNSTEKGDLSSESTVSRIRTEHFPLTLESARPSHTSQYLCATCSTGGNTIYFGEGSWLTVV.

Ten or more counts support this clonotype. This rearrangement joins TRBV4-3 to TRBJ2-1; D may be TRBD1 or TRBD2 (5 bases each). From germline, CDR1 is LGHNA and CDR2 YSLEER. The CDR3 runs to 15 residues. V lost 1 base to trimming and J lost 4 bases, with 11 bases between them. The CDR3 DNA reads TGCGCCAGCAGCCAAGGGGGCGGGCAATACAATGAGCAGTTCTTC. Amino acid sequence: CASSQGGGQYNEQFF.

In its sample, this clonotype was seen a few times. This chain joins TRBV12-3 or TRBV12-4 and TRBJ2-7; D gene uncertain. V dropped 4 bases and J dropped 1 base, with 2 bases sitting between them. The length of the CDR3 is 11 residues. CDR3 in amino acids: CASSWSYEQYF. CDR3 DNA sequence: TGTGCCAGCAGTTGGTCCTACGAGCAGTACTTC.